This is a list of T cell receptor beta chains from one sample in a study of blood T cell repertoires in COVID-19. Sequenced by immunoSEQ multiplex PCR; TCRdb stores in-frame clones only, minus some. The sample carries about 99,000 clones, 70% to 90% recorded once. The sample was peripheral blood. The receptors stem from an older woman with acute or convalescent COVID-19. The CDR3 runs from the conserved cysteine through the conserved F or W. D genes are given only for firm matches. Rows may omit the clone size; those that give it use once, few, many or a size class.

TRBV19	NA	NA	TRBJ1-3	CASSWGGAGSSGNTIYF	TGTGCCAGTAGTTGGGGCGGGGCCGGCAGCTCTGGAAACACCATATATTTT
TRBV10-3	TRBD1	NA	TRBJ1-2	CAISPSGQGASYGYTF	TGTGCCATCAGCCCCTCGGGACAGGGGGCATCCTATGGCTACACCTTC
TRBV28	NA	NA	TRBJ2-4	CASSFGQGVKNIQYF	TGTGCCAGCAGTTTCGGTCAAGGGGTCAAAAACATTCAGTACTTC
TRBV5-5	NA	NA	TRBJ1-4	CASSWMGGTKNEKLFF	TGTGCCAGCAGCTGGATGGGGGGAACGAAGAATGAAAAACTGTTTTTT
TRBV28	NA	NA	TRBJ1-4	CASSLAGINEKLFF	TGTGCCAGCAGTTTAGCGGGGATTAATGAAAAACTGTTTTTT
TRBV11-3	NA	NA	TRBJ1-4	CASSLEGRTEEKLFF	TGTGCCAGCAGCTTAGAGGGGCGAACAGAGGAAAAACTGTTTTTT
TRBV6-5	NA	once	TRBJ2-1	CASSYEASFSYNEQFF	TGTGCCAGCAGTTACGAGGCCAGCTTCTCCTACAATGAGCAGTTCTTC
TRBV7-9	NA	NA	TRBJ1-2	CALYGGYGYTF	TGTGCCCTCTATGGAGGTTATGGCTACACCTTC
TRBV6-5	NA	NA	TRBJ1-2	CASSSPPSLYGYTF	TGTGCCAGCAGTTCCCCCCCAAGCCTCTATGGCTACACCTTC
TRBV27	NA	NA	TRBJ2-2	CASSPPGLSEHTGELFF	TGTGCCAGCAGTCCCCCGGGACTCTCCGAACACACCGGGGAGCTGTTTTTT
TRBV6-1	NA	once	TRBJ1-6	CASSESSLLHF	TGTGCCAGCAGTGAAAGCTCTCTCCTCCACTTT
TRBV9	NA	NA	TRBJ1-1	CASSVDARGTEAFF	TGTGCCAGCAGCGTAGATGCCAGGGGCACTGAAGCTTTCTTT
TRBV14	TRBD2	NA	TRBJ2-5	CASSRPGTSYQETQYF	TGTGCCAGCAGCCGCCCCGGGACTAGCTACCAAGAGACCCAGTACTTC
TRBV27	TRBD1	NA	TRBJ1-2	CASSLRGQTIYGYTF	TGTGCCAGCAGTTTAAGGGGACAGACGATCTATGGCTACACCTTC
TRBV21-1	NA	NA	TRBJ2-1	CASSRRTSGRGYNEQFF	TGTGCCAGCAGCAGGCGGACTAGCGGGAGGGGCTACAATGAGCAGTTCTTC
TRBV6-2/TRBV6-3	NA	NA	TRBJ2-7	CASSYTRENVGGGDLRGQYF	TGTGCCAGCAGTTACACCCGGGAGAACGTAGGGGGCGGTGATCTACGAGGGCAGTACTTC
TRBV12-5	TRBD2	NA	TRBJ2-1	CASGPTSAYNEQFF	TGTGCTAGTGGCCCCACTAGCGCCTACAATGAGCAGTTCTTC
TRBV29-1	TRBD1	NA	TRBJ1-1	CSVNAGTGWTEAFF	TGCAGCGTGAACGCCGGGACAGGATGGACTGAAGCTTTCTTT
TRBV5-1	NA	NA	TRBJ1-1	CASSLVQANTEAFF	TGCGCCAGCAGCTTAGTGCAGGCGAACACTGAAGCTTTCTTT
TRBV5-4	NA	NA	TRBJ1-2	CASSAGPGNINYGYTF	TGTGCCAGCAGCGCGGGCCCCGGCAACATCAACTATGGCTACACCTTC
TRBV19	TRBD2	NA	TRBJ2-2	CASSWGGLAGATGELFF	TGTGCCAGTAGTTGGGGTGGGCTAGCGGGAGCCACCGGGGAGCTGTTTTTT
TRBV19	NA	once	TRBJ1-1	CASSTRPRGPSTEAFF	TGTGCCAGTAGTACAAGACCCAGGGGTCCGAGCACTGAAGCTTTCTTT
TRBV6-5	NA	NA	TRBJ1-3	CASSYRGGDTIYF	TGTGCCAGCAGTTACCGGGGAGGGGACACCATATATTTT
TRBV30	TRBD1	few	TRBJ1-6	CAWRDRDRVTPLHF	TGTGCCTGGAGGGACCGGGACAGGGTGACACCCCTCCACTTT
TRBV18	TRBD1	NA	TRBJ1-5	CASSPPGGFGNQPQHF	TGTGCCAGCTCACCTCCAGGGGGCTTTGGCAATCAGCCCCAGCATTTT
TRBV19	NA	NA	TRBJ1-1	CASSISPNTEAFF	TGTGCCAGTAGTATCTCCCCGAACACTGAAGCTTTCTTT
TRBV28	TRBD2	NA	TRBJ2-3	CASRPRSSGRTDTQYF	TGTGCCAGCAGACCCCGGTCTAGCGGGCGCACAGATACGCAGTATTTT
TRBV25-1	TRBD1	NA	TRBJ1-2	CASSDSGQGFGGYTF	TGTGCCAGCAGTGATTCGGGACAGGGTTTTGGTGGCTACACCTTC
TRBV27	TRBD2	NA	TRBJ2-3	CASSLLASGFTDTQYF	TGTGCCAGCAGTTTATTGGCTAGCGGATTCACAGATACGCAGTATTTT
TRBV6-5	TRBD2	NA	TRBJ2-7	CASTELAGAYEQYF	TGTGCCAGCACGGAACTAGCGGGTGCCTACGAGCAGTACTTC
TRBV11-2	TRBD2	NA	TRBJ2-5	CASSLGGGGRGETQYF	TGTGCCAGCAGCTTAGGAGGAGGCGGGAGAGGCGAGACCCAGTACTTC
TRBV28	NA	NA	TRBJ1-6	CASSFPGNRSPLHF	TGTGCCAGCAGTTTTCCAGGGAACCGTTCACCCCTCCACTTT
TRBV19	TRBD1	NA	TRBJ1-4	CASSPTGTDFATNEKLFF	TGTGCCAGTAGCCCGACCGGGACAGACTTTGCAACTAATGAAAAACTGTTTTTT
TRBV29-1	NA	NA	TRBJ1-1	CSVARVNTEAFF	TGCAGCGTTGCCAGGGTCAACACTGAAGCTTTCTTT
TRBV5-1	NA	NA	TRBJ1-3	CASTDLPSSGNTIYF	TGCGCCAGCACGGACTTACCGAGCTCTGGAAACACCATATATTTT
TRBV7-8	TRBD2	NA	TRBJ2-1	CASSPIAGYTYNEQFF	TGTGCCAGCAGCCCCATAGCGGGATATACCTACAATGAGCAGTTCTTC
TRBV6-5	TRBD1	NA	TRBJ1-5	CASRPGTDNQPQHF	TGTGCCAGCAGGCCCGGGACAGATAATCAGCCCCAGCATTTT
TRBV6-5	NA	NA	TRBJ2-1	CASSQREPPGNEQFF	TGTGCCAGCAGTCAACGGGAGCCCCCCGGCAATGAGCAGTTCTTC
TRBV6-1	TRBD1	NA	TRBJ1-1	CASSERGRTEAFF	TGTGCCAGCAGTGAAAGGGGGCGCACTGAAGCTTTCTTT
TRBV12-3/TRBV12-4	TRBD2	NA	TRBJ2-1	CASRGLAGNEQFF	TGTGCCAGCAGGGGACTAGCGGGAAATGAGCAGTTCTTC
TRBV9	NA	NA	TRBJ2-5	CASSPSGTGFQETQYF	TGTGCCAGCAGCCCCTCGGGCACGGGGTTTCAAGAGACCCAGTACTTC